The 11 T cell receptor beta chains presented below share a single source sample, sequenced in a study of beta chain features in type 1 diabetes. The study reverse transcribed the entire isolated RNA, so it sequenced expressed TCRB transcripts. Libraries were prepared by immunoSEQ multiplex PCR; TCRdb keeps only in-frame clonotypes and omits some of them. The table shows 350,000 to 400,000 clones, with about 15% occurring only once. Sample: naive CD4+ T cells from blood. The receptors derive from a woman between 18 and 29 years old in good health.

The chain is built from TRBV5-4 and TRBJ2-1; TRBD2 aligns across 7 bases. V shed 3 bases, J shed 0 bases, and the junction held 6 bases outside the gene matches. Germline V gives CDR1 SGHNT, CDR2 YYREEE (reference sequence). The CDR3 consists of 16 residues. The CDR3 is CASSSRGGSSYNEQFF. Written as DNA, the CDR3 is TGTGCCAGCAGCTCCCGTGGCGGGAGCTCCTACAATGAGCAGTTCTTC. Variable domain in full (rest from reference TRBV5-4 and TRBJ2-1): ETGVTQSPTHLIKTRGQQVTLRCSSQSGHNTVSWYQQALGQGPQFIFQYYREEENGRGNFPPRFSGLQFPNYSSELNVNALELDDSALYLCASSSRGGSSYNEQFFGPGTRLTVL.

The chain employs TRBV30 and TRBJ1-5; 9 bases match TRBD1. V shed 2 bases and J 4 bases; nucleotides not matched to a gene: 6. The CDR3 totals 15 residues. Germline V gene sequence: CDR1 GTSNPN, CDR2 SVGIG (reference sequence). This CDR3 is CAWSPGTGFNQPQHF. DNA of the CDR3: TGTGCCTGGAGTCCGGGGACAGGGTTTAATCAGCCCCAGCATTTT.

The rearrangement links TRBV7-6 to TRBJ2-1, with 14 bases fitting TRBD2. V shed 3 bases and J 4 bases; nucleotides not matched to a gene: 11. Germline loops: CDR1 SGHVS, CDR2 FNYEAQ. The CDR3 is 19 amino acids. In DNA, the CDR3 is TGTGCCAGCAGCTTCACCGGGACTAGCGGGAGCAGGGCTTACAATGAGCAGTTCTTC. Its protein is CASSFTGTSGSRAYNEQFF.

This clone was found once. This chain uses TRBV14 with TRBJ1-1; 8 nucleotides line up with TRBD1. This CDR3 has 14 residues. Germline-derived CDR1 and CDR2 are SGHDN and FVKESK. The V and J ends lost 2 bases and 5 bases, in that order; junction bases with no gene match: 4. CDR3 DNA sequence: TGTGCCAGCAGCCAAAGCAGGGGGCCTACTGAAGCTTTCTTT. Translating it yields CASSQSRGPTEAFF.

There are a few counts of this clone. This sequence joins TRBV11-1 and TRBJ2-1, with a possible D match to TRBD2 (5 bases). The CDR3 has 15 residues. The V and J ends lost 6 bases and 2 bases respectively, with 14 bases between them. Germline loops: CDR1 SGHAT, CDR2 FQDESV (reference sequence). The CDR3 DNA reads TGTGCCAGCAGACCTGAGGAGGCAACCTACAATGAGCAGTTCTTC. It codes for CASRPEEATYNEQFF.

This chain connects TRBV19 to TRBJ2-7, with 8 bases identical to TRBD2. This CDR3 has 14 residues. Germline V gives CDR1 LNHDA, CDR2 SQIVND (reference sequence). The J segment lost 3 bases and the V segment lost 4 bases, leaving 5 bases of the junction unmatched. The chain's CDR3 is CASSNSGSVYEQYF. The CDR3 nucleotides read TGTGCCAGTAGTAACAGCGGGAGTGTCTACGAGCAGTACTTC.

The CDR3 here is CASSLVPSGISYNEQFF. The CDR3 DNA follows: TGCGCCAGCAGCTTGGTGCCTAGCGGGATTTCCTACAATGAGCAGTTCTTC. The J gene is TRBJ2-1, the V gene TRBV5-1; 9 nucleotides line up with TRBD2. The CDR3 totals 17 residues. The V segment lost 0 bases and the J segment 1 base; nucleotides outside the gene matches: 5. The germline V gene has CDR1 SGHRS and CDR2 YFSETQ.

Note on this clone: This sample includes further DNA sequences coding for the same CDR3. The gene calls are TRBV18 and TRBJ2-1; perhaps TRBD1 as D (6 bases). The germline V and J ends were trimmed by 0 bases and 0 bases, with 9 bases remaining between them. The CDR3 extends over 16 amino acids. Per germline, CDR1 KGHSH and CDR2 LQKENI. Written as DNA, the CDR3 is TGTGCCAGCTCACCACCCCGAGGGGGCTCCTACAATGAGCAGTTCTTC. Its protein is CASSPPRGGSYNEQFF.

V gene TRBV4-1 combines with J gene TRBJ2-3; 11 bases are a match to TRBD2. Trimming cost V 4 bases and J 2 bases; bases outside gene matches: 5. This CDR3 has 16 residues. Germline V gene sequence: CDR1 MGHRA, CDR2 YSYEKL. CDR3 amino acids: CASSRVAGGITDTQYF. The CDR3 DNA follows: TGCGCCAGCAGCCGTGTAGCGGGAGGGATCACAGATACGCAGTATTTT.

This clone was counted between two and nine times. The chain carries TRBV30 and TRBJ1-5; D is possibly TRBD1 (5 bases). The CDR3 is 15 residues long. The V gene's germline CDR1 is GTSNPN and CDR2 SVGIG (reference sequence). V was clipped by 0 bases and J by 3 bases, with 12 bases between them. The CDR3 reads CAWSVGGTYNQPQHF. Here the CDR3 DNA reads TGTGCCTGGAGTGTTGGGGGGACGTACAATCAGCCCCAGCATTTT.

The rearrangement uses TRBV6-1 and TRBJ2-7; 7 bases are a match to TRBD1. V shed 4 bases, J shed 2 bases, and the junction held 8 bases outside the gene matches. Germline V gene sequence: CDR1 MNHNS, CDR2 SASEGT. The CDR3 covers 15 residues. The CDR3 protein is CASSGAGQVTYEQYF. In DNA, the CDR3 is TGTGCCAGCAGTGGGGCCGGACAGGTTACCTACGAGCAGTACTTC.